This passage covers 6 T cell receptor beta chains from one sample sequenced in a study of T cell repertoires in cytomegalovirus infection. MiXCR was run by TCRdb on the reads, yielding one entry per CDR3 protein. The sample yields around 770,000 distinct CDR3 sequences, 25% to 35% seen once. Their antigens remain unidentified. The specimen was cultured CD8+ T cells from PBMCs, collected from culture after CMV antigen stimulation. These receptors were obtained from a human donor in good health (CMV status not recorded). Some clones in this sample may be carry-over from other donors' samples.

V and J are TRBV27 and TRBJ2-3; TRBD1 agrees at 10 bases. The CDR3 has 14 amino acids. In germline, CDR1 is MNHEY, CDR2 SMNVEV (reference sequence). V dropped 6 bases and J dropped 5; count of bases not matched to a gene: 5. CDR3 protein: CASRRQGARDTQYF. CDR3 sequence (DNA): TGTGCCAGCAGGCGACAGGGGGCAAGAGATACGCAGTATTTT.

This clonotype has more than one count but fewer than ten. The genes are TRBV10-3 and TRBJ1-2; no definite D call. This CDR3 has 12 amino acids. CDR1 is ENHRY, CDR2 SYGVKD, per germline. V was trimmed by 10 bases and J by 7 bases, leaving 16 bases between them. The CDR3 DNA reads as TGTGCCACCAGGATAATAGAGGGTGGCTACACCTTC. Its translation: CATRIIEGGYTF.

This clonotype occurred a few times. The chain combines TRBV12-3 or TRBV12-4 with TRBJ1-4; D call uncertain. CDR3 size: 14 residues. V was shortened by 5 bases and J by 5 bases, with 12 bases between the two germline ends. The CDR3 here is CASSHKPLNEKLFF. The DNA for the CDR3 is TGTGCCAGCAGTCACAAGCCGCTGAATGAAAAACTGTTTTTT.

This clonotype was seen only once. The genes are TRBV4-1 and TRBJ1-2; 8 nucleotides agree with TRBD1. The CDR3 is 19 residues long. Germline V gene data show CDR1 as MGHRA and CDR2 as YSYEKL. The ends lost 0 bases at V and 2 bases at J; junction bases unmatched: 14. The CDR3 sequence is CASSQERRGTGEINYGYTF. Here the CDR3 DNA reads TGCGCCAGCAGCCAAGAAAGGCGGGGGACAGGAGAAATCAACTATGGCTACACCTTC.

V and J are TRBV7-2 and TRBJ1-1, with a tentative D call TRBD1 (5 bases). The CDR3 loop spans 14 amino acids. Germline lookup yields CDR1 SGHTA and CDR2 FQGNSA. Trimming removed 5 bases from V and 5 bases from J, with 15 bases in between. The CDR3 DNA reads as TGTGCCAGCAGCCACACCACGGGGGGAACTGAAGCTTTCTTT. Translation: CASSHTTGGTEAFF. Full variable domain (outside the CDR3, taken from reference TRBV7-2 and TRBJ1-1): GAGVSQSPSNKVTEKGKDVELRCDPISGHTALYWYRQSLGQGLEFLIYFQGNSAPDKSGLPSDRFSAERTGGSVSTLTIQRTQQEDSAVYLCASSHTTGGTEAFFGQGTRLTVV.

In this sample, this clonotype turned up many times. This chain uses TRBV10-3 with TRBJ2-7; TRBD1 agrees at 7 bases. The V gene's germline CDR1 is ENHRY and CDR2 SYGVKD. V dropped 8 bases and J dropped 5; count of bases not matched to a gene: 6. The CDR3 totals 12 residues. Here the CDR3 reads CAIRPGGDEQYF. In DNA, the CDR3 is TGTGCCATCCGTCCAGGGGGAGACGAGCAGTACTTC.